These 14 T cell receptor beta chains were all obtained from the same sample, sequenced in a study of blood T cell repertoires in COVID-19. Sequencing used immunoSEQ multiplex PCR; TCRdb keeps in-frame clones, though not all of them. The data show approximately 200,000 clones, with roughly 92% seen just once and 0.7% to 0.8% held by the top ten. Sequencing input: peripheral blood. The receptors shown here come from a man aged 30-40 years with COVID-19, enrolled during active disease.

The chain uses TRBV7-9 and TRBJ2-1; 7 bases align to TRBD2. CDR1 is SEHNR, CDR2 FQNEAQ, per germline (reference sequence). V lost 5 bases to trimming and J lost 8 bases; unmatched junction nucleotides: 15. The CDR3 has 16 amino acids. Here the CDR3 reads CASSPPREGNRDEQFF. DNA for the CDR3: TGTGCCAGCAGCCCCCCCAGGGAGGGAAATAGGGATGAGCAGTTCTTC.

This rearrangement joins TRBV5-1 to TRBJ2-1; weak D call: TRBD1 (6 bases). The V gene's germline CDR1 is SGHRS and CDR2 YFSETQ. CDR3 length equals 14 residues. V was pared by 2 bases and J by 9 bases, with 15 bases between. CDR3 sequence: CASSLSTGFGEQFF. For the CDR3, the DNA is TGCGCCAGCAGCTTATCCACAGGGTTTGGTGAGCAGTTCTTC.

The chain employs TRBV29-1 and TRBJ2-3, with D possibly being TRBD1 (5 bases). The germline V and J ends were trimmed by 6 bases and 2 bases, with 24 bases remaining between them. Per germline, CDR1 SQVTM and CDR2 ANQGSEA. The CDR3 contains 17 residues. CDR3 nucleotide sequence: TGCAGCGTCCAAGGAGATTTAGACAGAGAGTTCACAGATACGCAGTATTTT. It encodes CSVQGDLDREFTDTQYF.

The chain combines TRBV3-1 (or the pseudogene TRBV3-2) with TRBJ2-1, with a weak D call TRBD2 (6 bases). The V gene's germline CDR1 is LGHDT and CDR2 YNNKEL (reference sequence). The CDR3 runs 14 residues. V gave up 6 bases and J gave up 1 base, with 10 bases separating them. The CDR3 bases are TGTGCCAGCAGTCAGGACTATTCCTACAATGAGCAGTTCTTC. Its translation: CASSQDYSYNEQFF.

The rearrangement joins TRBV28 to TRBJ1-5, with D perhaps matching TRBD1 (6 bases). Trimming stripped 8 bases from V and 4 bases from J, with 12 bases between. Germline CDR1 MDHEN, CDR2 SYDVKM. The CDR3 runs to 13 residues. CDR3 residues: CASAFDRNQPQHF. Here the CDR3 DNA reads TGTGCCAGCGCTTTCGACAGGAATCAGCCCCAGCATTTT.

This chain links TRBV12-5 with TRBJ1-5; D may be TRBD1 (6 bases). The V end lost 2 bases, the J end lost 10 bases, and 12 bases lay between the germline ends. CDR1 is LGHNT, CDR2 FRNRAP, per germline. This CDR3 has 13 residues. This CDR3 is CASGLMGTSPQHF. DNA for the CDR3: TGTGCTAGTGGTTTGATGGGGACATCCCCCCAGCATTTT.

DNA of the CDR3: TGTGCCAGCAGCCCCGCCGGGACAGACAACTATGGCTACACCTTC. Its protein product is CASSPAGTDNYGYTF. The chain carries TRBV28 and TRBJ1-2, with 7 bases identical to TRBD1. V lost 6 bases to trimming and J lost 2 bases; unmatched junction nucleotides: 9. In germline, CDR1 is MDHEN, CDR2 SYDVKM. The CDR3 totals 15 residues.

This chain connects TRBV7-9 to TRBJ1-2; the match to TRBD1 covers 7 bases. Trimming cost V 4 bases and J 6 bases; bases outside gene matches: 8. The germline gives CDR1 SEHNR, CDR2 FQNEAQ (reference sequence). The CDR3 spans 14 residues. The CDR3 region has the DNA TGTGCCAGCAGCTCATCCCAGGGGGGACATGGCTACACCTTC. It codes for CASSSSQGGHGYTF.

On this clone: Other DNA sequences in this specimen translate into the identical CDR3. The rearrangement joins TRBV5-1 to TRBJ1-5; D is uncertain. There are 14 residues in the CDR3. V was shortened by 0 bases and J by 3 bases, with 7 bases between the two germline ends. Looked up from germline, CDR1 is SGHRS and CDR2 is YFSETQ. CDR3 region: CASSLGGTNQPQHF. Written as DNA, the CDR3 is TGCGCCAGCAGCTTGGGAGGTACCAATCAGCCCCAGCATTTT.

The chain is built from TRBV5-1 and TRBJ1-2; D is perhaps TRBD1 (6 bases). With 9 bases removed from V and 6 bases from J, the gap between germline ends came to 21 bases. CDR3 length: 14 amino acids. CDR1 SGHRS and CDR2 YFSETQ come from the germline V gene. The CDR3 region has the DNA TGCGCCACCTTATGGGGGCAATCGGGTCATGGCTACACCTTC. Protein: CATLWGQSGHGYTF.

In its sample, this clone was seen many times. The chain recombines TRBV30 with TRBJ1-6; D gene ambiguous. The ends were cut back, 2 bases at V and 7 bases at J, with 9 bases in the middle. This CDR3 has 13 residues. The germline V gene has CDR1 GTSNPN and CDR2 SVGIG (reference sequence). The CDR3 here is CAWSKTPNSPLHF. Written as DNA, the CDR3 is TGTGCCTGGAGTAAGACTCCAAATTCACCCCTCCACTTT.

The genes are TRBV5-4 and TRBJ1-1; maybe TRBD1 (5 bases). CDR3 length: 11 residues. Germline V gene sequence: CDR1 SGHNT, CDR2 YYREEE (reference sequence). The V end was cut by 3 bases, the J end by 11 bases, with 11 bases between. In nucleotides, the CDR3 is TGTGCCAGCAGCTCAGGGCGAATGGCTTTCTTT. It encodes CASSSGRMAFF.

The CDR3 bases are TGTGCCAGCAGCCCTGGGGGACAGGGCGGAGAAAAACTGTTTTTT. Protein product: CASSPGGQGGEKLFF. This sequence joins TRBV7-9 and TRBJ1-4; 9 nucleotides align to TRBD1. Trimming took 5 bases from V and 8 from J; bases not matched to a gene: 9. Germline CDR1 and CDR2: SEHNR and FQNEAQ (reference sequence). CDR3 size: 15 residues.

The chain uses TRBV18 and TRBJ1-1, with 9 bases aligning to TRBD1. Trimming cost V 3 bases and J 4 bases; bases outside gene matches: 9. Germline V lookup: CDR1 KGHSH, CDR2 LQKENI. This CDR3 spans 16 amino acids. CDR3 DNA sequence: TGTGCCAGCTCACCCAATACAGGGGGCGGAGGCACTGAAGCTTTCTTT. This codes for CASSPNTGGGGTEAFF. The variable domain in full, with the rest retrieved from reference TRBV18 and TRBJ1-1, is NAGVMQNPRHLVRRRGQEARLRCSPMKGHSHVYWYRQLPEEGLKFMVYLQKENIIDESGMPKERFSAEFPKEGPSILRIQQVVRGDSAAYFCASSPNTGGGGTEAFFGQGTRLTVV.